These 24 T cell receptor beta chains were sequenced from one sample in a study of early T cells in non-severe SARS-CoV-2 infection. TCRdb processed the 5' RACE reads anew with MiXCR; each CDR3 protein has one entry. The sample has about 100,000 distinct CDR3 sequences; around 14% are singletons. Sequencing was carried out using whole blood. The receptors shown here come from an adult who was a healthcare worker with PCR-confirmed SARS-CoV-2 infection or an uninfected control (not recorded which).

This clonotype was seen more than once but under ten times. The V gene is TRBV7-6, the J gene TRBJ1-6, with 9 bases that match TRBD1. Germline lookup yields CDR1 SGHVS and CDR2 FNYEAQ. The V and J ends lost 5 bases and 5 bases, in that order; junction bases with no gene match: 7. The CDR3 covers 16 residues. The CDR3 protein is CASSGGTGKNNSPLHF. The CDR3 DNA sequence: TGTGCCAGCAGCGGCGGGACAGGGAAAAATAATTCACCCCTCCACTTT. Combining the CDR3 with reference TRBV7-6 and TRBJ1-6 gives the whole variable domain GAGVSQSPRYKVTKRGQDVALRCDPISGHVSLYWYRQALGQGPEFLTYFNYEAQQDKSGLPNDRFSAERPEGSISTLTIQRTEQRDSAMYRCASSGGTGKNNSPLHFGNGTRLTVT.

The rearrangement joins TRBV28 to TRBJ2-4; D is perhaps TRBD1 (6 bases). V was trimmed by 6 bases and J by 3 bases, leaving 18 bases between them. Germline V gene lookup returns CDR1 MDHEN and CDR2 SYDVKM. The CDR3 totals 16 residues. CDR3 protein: CASSPSGTSDKNIQYF. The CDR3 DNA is TGTGCCAGCAGCCCTTCCGGGACAAGCGACAAAAACATTCAGTACTTC.

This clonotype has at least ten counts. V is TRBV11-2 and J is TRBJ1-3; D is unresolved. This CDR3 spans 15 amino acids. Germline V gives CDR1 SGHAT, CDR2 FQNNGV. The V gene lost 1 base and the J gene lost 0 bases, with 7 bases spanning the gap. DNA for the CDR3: TGTGCCAGCAGCTTAGGGCGGAGCTCTGGAAACACCATATATTTT. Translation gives CASSLGRSSGNTIYF.

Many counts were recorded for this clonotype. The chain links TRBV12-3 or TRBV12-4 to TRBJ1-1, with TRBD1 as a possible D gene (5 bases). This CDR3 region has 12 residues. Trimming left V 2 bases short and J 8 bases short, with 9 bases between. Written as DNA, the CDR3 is TGTGCCAGCAGTTTAAATCGGGGCGAAGCTTTCTTT. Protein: CASSLNRGEAFF.

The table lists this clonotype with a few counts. CDR3 nucleotides: TGCAGTGCTAGCTCGGGGCCCTATGGCTACACCTTC. Its protein is CSASSGPYGYTF. The rearrangement links TRBV20-1 to TRBJ1-2; TRBD1 might be the D (5 bases). Trimming removed 3 bases at V and 4 bases at J, with 9 bases between. Germline V gene data show CDR1 as DFQATT and CDR2 as SNEGSKA (reference sequence). This CDR3 contains 12 residues.

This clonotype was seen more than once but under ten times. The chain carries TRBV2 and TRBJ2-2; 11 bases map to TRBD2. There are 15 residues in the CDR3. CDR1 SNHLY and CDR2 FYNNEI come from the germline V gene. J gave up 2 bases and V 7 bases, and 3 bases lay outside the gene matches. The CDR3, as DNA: TGTGCCAGCATGACTAGCGGGGCAAACACCGGGGAGCTGTTTTTT. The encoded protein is CASMTSGANTGELFF.

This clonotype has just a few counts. Here the CDR3 reads CASSGTSGVYSYEQYF. The CDR3, as DNA: TGTGCCAGTAGTGGGACTAGCGGGGTATACTCCTACGAGCAGTACTTC. This sequence joins TRBV19 and TRBJ2-7; 13 bases agree with TRBD2. CDR3 size: 16 residues. Germline V gene data show CDR1 as LNHDA and CDR2 as SQIVND (reference sequence). Trimming cost V 5 bases and J 0 bases; bases outside gene matches: 4.

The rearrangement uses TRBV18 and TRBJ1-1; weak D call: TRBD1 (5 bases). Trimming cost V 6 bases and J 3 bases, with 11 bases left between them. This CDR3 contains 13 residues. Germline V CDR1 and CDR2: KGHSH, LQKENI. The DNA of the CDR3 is TGTGCCAGCTCTCCCGGGGGGGACACTGAAGCTTTCTTT. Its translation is CASSPGGDTEAFF.

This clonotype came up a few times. CDR3: CASSIDQRTGRGYF. The CDR3 DNA is TGTGCCAGCAGTATTGACCAAAGGACAGGGAGAGGTTACTTC. The gene calls are TRBV28 and TRBJ2-4; 8 bases align to TRBD1. The CDR3 loop spans 14 amino acids. V was clipped by 5 bases and J by 16 bases; unmatched bases: 16. Germline CDR1 is MDHEN and CDR2 is SYDVKM.

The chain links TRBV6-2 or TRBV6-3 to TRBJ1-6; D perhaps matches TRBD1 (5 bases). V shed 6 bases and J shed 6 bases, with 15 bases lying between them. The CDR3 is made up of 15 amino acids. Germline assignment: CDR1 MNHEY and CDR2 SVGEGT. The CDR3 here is CASSPRPGGNSPLHF. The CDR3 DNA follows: TGTGCCAGCAGCCCCCGGCCGGGGGGTAATTCACCCCTCCACTTT.

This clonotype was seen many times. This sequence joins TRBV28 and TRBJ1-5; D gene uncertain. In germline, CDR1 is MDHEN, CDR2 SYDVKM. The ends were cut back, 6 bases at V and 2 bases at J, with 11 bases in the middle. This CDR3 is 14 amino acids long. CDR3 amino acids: CASSWAGGNQPQHF. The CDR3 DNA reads TGTGCCAGCAGCTGGGCCGGGGGCAATCAGCCCCAGCATTTT.

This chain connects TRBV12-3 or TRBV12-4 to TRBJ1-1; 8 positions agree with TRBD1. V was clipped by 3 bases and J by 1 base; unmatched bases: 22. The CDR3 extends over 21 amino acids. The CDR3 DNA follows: TGTGCCAGCAGTTTCCAAACCACCCGGACAGGGTCCTGGAACAGGAACACTGAAGCTTTCTTT. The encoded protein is CASSFQTTRTGSWNRNTEAFF.

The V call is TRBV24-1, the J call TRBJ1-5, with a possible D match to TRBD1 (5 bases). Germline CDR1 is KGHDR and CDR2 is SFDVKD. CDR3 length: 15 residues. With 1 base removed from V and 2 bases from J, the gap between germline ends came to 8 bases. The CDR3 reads CATSDLGHRNQPQHF. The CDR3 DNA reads TGTGCCACCAGTGATTTAGGACACCGCAATCAGCCCCAGCATTTT.

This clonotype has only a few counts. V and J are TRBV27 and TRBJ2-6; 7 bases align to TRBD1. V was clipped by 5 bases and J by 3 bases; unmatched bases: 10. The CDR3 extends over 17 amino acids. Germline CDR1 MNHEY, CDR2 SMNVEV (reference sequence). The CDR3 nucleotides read TGTGCCAGCAGTACATATCAAGGGGGCGGTGGGGCCAACGTCCTGACTTTC. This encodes CASSTYQGGGGANVLTF.

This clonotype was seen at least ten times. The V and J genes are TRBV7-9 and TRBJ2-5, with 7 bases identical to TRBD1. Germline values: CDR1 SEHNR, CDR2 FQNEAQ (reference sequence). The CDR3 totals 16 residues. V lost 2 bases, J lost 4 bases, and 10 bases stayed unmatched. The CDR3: CASSLYPPAGGETQYF. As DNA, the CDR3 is TGTGCCAGCAGCTTATACCCCCCGGCAGGGGGAGAGACCCAGTACTTC.

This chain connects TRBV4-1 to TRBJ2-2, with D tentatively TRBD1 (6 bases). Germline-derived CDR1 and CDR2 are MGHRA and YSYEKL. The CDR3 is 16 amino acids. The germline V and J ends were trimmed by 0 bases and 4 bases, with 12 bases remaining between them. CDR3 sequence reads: CASSQEVQGVTGELFF. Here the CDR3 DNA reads TGCGCCAGCAGCCAAGAGGTACAGGGCGTCACCGGGGAGCTGTTTTTT.

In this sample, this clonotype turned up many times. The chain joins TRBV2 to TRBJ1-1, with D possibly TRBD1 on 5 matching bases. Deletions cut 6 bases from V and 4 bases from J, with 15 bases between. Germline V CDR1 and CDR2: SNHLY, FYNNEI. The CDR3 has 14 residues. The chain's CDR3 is CASSQLQVTTEAFF. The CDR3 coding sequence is TGTGCCAGCAGCCAACTACAGGTTACCACTGAAGCTTTCTTT.

This CDR3 reads CASSLKADTIQETQYF. The CDR3 bases are TGTGCCAGCAGCCTAAAGGCGGATACAATCCAAGAGACCCAGTACTTC. The J gene is TRBJ2-5, the V gene TRBV7-2; no firm D call. Trimming removed 5 bases from V and 1 base from J, with 17 bases in between. Looked up from germline, CDR1 is SGHTA and CDR2 is FQGNSA. The CDR3 runs to 16 residues.

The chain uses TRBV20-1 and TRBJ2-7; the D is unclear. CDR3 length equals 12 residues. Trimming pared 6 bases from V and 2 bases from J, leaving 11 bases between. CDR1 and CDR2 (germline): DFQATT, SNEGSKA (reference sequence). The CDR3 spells CSATTVTYEQYF. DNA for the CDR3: TGCAGTGCAACGACGGTTACCTACGAGCAGTACTTC.

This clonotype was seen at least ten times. The CDR3 nucleotides read TGTGCCAGTAGTTTCGCGGAGCAGCCCCAGCATTTT. Protein product: CASSFAEQPQHF. The V call is TRBV19, the J call TRBJ1-5; D unclear. The germline V and J ends were trimmed by 5 bases and 7 bases, with 9 bases remaining between them. Germline lookup yields CDR1 LNHDA and CDR2 SQIVND (reference sequence). CDR3 length: 12 amino acids.

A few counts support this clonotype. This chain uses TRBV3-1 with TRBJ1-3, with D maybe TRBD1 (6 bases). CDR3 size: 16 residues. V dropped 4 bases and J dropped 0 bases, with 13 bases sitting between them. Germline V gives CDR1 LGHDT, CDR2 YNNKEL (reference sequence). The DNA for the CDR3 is TGTGCCAGCAGCCCCTACAGGGTAAACTCTGGAAACACCATATATTTT. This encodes CASSPYRVNSGNTIYF.

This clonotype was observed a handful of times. The CDR3 spells CASRLPGDTEAFF. The CDR3 coding sequence is TGTGCCAGTAGGTTGCCTGGGGACACTGAAGCTTTCTTT. V is TRBV19 and J is TRBJ1-1; D remains ambiguous. The CDR3 length is 13 residues. V lost 6 bases and J 3 bases, leaving 11 bases between the germline ends. CDR1 and CDR2 from the germline V gene are LNHDA and SQIVND (reference sequence). Together with reference TRBV19 and TRBJ1-1, the CDR3 gives the full variable domain: DGGITQSPKYLFRKEGQNVTLSCEQNLNHDAMYWYRQDPGQGLRLIYYSQIVNDFQKGDIAEGYSVSREKKESFPLTVTSAQKNPTAFYLCASRLPGDTEAFFGQGTRLTVV.

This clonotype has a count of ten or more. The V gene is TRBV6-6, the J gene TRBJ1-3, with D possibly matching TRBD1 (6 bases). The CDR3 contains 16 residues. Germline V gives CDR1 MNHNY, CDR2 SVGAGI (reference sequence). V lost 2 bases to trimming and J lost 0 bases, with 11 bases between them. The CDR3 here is CASSYTEQGSGNTIYF. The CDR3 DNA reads TGTGCCAGCAGTTACACCGAACAGGGCTCTGGAAACACCATATATTTT.

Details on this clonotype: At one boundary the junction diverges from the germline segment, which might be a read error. CDR3 in DNA: TGTGCCACCAGCCGAGAAAACAATCAGCCCCAGCATTTT. Protein product: CATSRENNQPQHF. The chain uses TRBV15 and TRBJ1-5; unclear D gene. The CDR3 has 13 residues. The germline V gene encodes CDR1 LNHNV and CDR2 YYDKDF (reference sequence).